This TCR beta chain was observed in a study of T cells after yellow fever vaccination. The study, taken as a whole, reports: Boosting was followed by the reappearance of most primary-vaccination clones (roughly 95% CD4, 88% CD8). Shared CD4/CD8 clonotypes were a small share, likely from convergent recombination.

With respect to this clonotype: Its antigen is undetermined.

This CDR3 has 12 residues. V gave up 5 bases and J gave up 8 bases, with 12 bases separating them. Germline CDR1 and CDR2: SGHVS and FQNEAQ. Synthesis of TCR cDNA relied on 5'RACE template switching, which attached a universal primer site and UMIs. MiXCR, applied by TCRdb to the 5' RACE reads, yields one record per CDR3 protein. Of some 600,000 distinct CDR3 sequences listed, roughly a sixth are singletons. The rearrangement joins TRBV7-8 to TRBJ2-5; unclear D gene. This TCR was recovered from a man between 18 and 35 years old who received the YFV17D yellow fever vaccine. Sequenced here: PBMCs, sampled 5 to 6 days after the first yellow fever vaccination. The chain's CDR3 is CASSRPAHTQYF. The CDR3 DNA reads as TGTGCCAGCAGCCGACCAGCCCATACCCAGTACTTC.